This T cell receptor beta chain was sequenced during a study of T cells expressing NK-cell markers. Looked up from germline, CDR1 is LGHNA and CDR2 is YSLEER. The CDR3 is 15 amino acids. TCRdb derives one entry per CDR3 protein from the 5' RACE reads, leaving out DNA. Recorded for this sample: roughly 430,000 distinct CDR3 sequences. Input material: blood T cells: a sorted CD56 or NKG2C T cell subset, CD4+ or CD8+ T cells, or bulk PBMC T cells (not recorded which). This receptor was taken from a woman aged 18 to 75 in good health. V usage is TRBV4-3 and J usage is TRBJ2-1; TCRdb lists TRBD1, though no DNA is available to test this call. CDR3 loop: CASSREHRPPDEQFF.